These 14 T cell receptor beta chains were sequenced from one sample in a study of shared clonotypes between healthy human individuals (dated by TCRdb to about 2020). Library construction relied on the immunoSEQ multiplex PCR assay. TCRdb stores this immuneACCESS table with in-frame sequences only. Part of the clones is absent; in the studies checked, under half of the shortfall reflects unresolved V genes, and no reason is known for the rest. The sample profile shows some 2,500,000 clones; less than 95% of them were found once. 0.37% of the sample is taken by the ten largest. Sequences were obtained from naive CD4+ T cells from PBMCs. The sample's cell subset or site label is to be understood as: CD45RA+ positively selected. These TCRs come from a man in his late teens or twenties in good health. Some clones in this sample may be carry-over from other donors' samples.

This clone was detected only once. This chain links TRBV7-2 with TRBJ2-1; TRBD1 might be the D (5 bases). The CDR3 is made up of 17 amino acids. The germline gives CDR1 SGHTA, CDR2 FQGNSA. V was cut by 2 bases and J by 5 bases, with 19 bases left in between. The CDR3 spells CASSLSVRDVGHNEQFF. DNA for the CDR3: TGTGCCAGCAGCTTATCCGTGCGAGACGTGGGGCACAATGAGCAGTTCTTC.

The chain uses TRBV2 and TRBJ2-3, with 12 bases aligning to TRBD2. V gave up 6 bases and J gave up 8 bases; unmatched junction bases: 6. Germline CDR1 reads SNHLY; CDR2 reads FYNNEI. CDR3 length: 14 amino acids. The CDR3 DNA reads TGTGCCAGCAGAAGACTAGCGGGAGTCGGTACGCAGTATTTT. The encoded protein is CASRRLAGVGTQYF. Filled out from reference TRBV2 and TRBJ2-3, the complete variable domain reads EPEVTQTPSHQVTQMGQEVILRCVPISNHLYFYWYRQILGQKVEFLVSFYNNEISEKSEIFDDQFSVERPDGSNFTLKIRSTKLEDSAMYFCASRRLAGVGTQYFGPGTRLTVL.

The rearrangement links TRBV4-1 to TRBJ1-1; D might be TRBD1 (6 bases). CDR1 and CDR2 (germline): MGHRA, YSYEKL. V lost 5 bases and J lost 1, with 14 bases in between. This CDR3 spans 15 amino acids. The CDR3, as DNA: TGCGCCAGCAGCACACTAGGGGGGACGAACACTGAAGCTTTCTTT. It codes for CASSTLGGTNTEAFF.

This chain links TRBV30 with TRBJ2-5, with D perhaps TRBD1 (6 bases). In germline, CDR1 is GTSNPN, CDR2 SVGIG (reference sequence). Deletions cut 2 bases from V and 5 bases from J, with 9 bases between. This CDR3 region has 12 residues. Written as DNA, the CDR3 is TGTGCCTGGAGTCCCACAGGGGAGACCCAGTACTTC. Translation: CAWSPTGETQYF.

The chain has TRBV27 and TRBJ2-7, with 9 nucleotides matching TRBD2. V was pared by 7 bases and J by 2 bases, with 9 bases of the junction left unmatched. This CDR3 region has 15 residues. Germline CDR1 is MNHEY and CDR2 is SMNVEV (reference sequence). CDR3 coding DNA: TGTGCCAGCACCCCCCCCCGCGGGAGGGCCTACGAGCAGTACTTC. It codes for CASTPPRGRAYEQYF.

The genes are TRBV19 and TRBJ2-7, with D possibly TRBD1 on 6 matching bases. This CDR3 spans 14 amino acids. V dropped 5 bases and J dropped 2 bases, with 13 bases sitting between them. Germline V gene lookup returns CDR1 LNHDA and CDR2 SQIVND (reference sequence). CDR3 loop: CASSQPGDAYEQYF. As DNA, the CDR3 is TGTGCCAGTAGTCAGCCAGGGGATGCCTACGAGCAGTACTTC.

This clone appeared a single time. The chain is built from TRBV5-1 and TRBJ2-5, with TRBD1 matching 7 bases. Per the germline V gene, CDR1 is SGHRS and CDR2 is YFSETQ. This CDR3 spans 13 amino acids. J lost 5 bases, V lost 6 bases, and 7 bases had no gene match. The CDR3 loop is CASTPDRPETQYF. The CDR3 nucleotides read TGCGCCAGCACCCCGGACAGGCCCGAGACCCAGTACTTC.

CDR3 residues: CASSSGFKAYNEQFF. The CDR3 DNA sequence: TGTGCCAGCAGCTCGGGTTTCAAGGCCTACAATGAGCAGTTCTTC. V and J are TRBV5-6 and TRBJ2-1; D unclear. V lost 3 bases and J lost 2, with 12 bases in between. The CDR3 contains 15 residues. Germline assignment: CDR1 SGHDT and CDR2 YYEEEE.

V usage is TRBV30 and J usage is TRBJ2-7; D is uncertain. Trimming pared 4 bases from V and 2 bases from J, leaving 18 bases between. CDR1 and CDR2 (germline): GTSNPN, SVGIG (reference sequence). This CDR3 has 15 residues. For the CDR3, the DNA is TGTGCCTGGACTGAAAAAAGACTGAGACCCTACGAGCAGTACTTC. Translation: CAWTEKRLRPYEQYF.

Remarks on this clone: The sample carries other DNA sequences with the same CDR3. The chain joins TRBV7-3 to TRBJ1-1; D not certain. The CDR3 totals 15 residues. The V end was cut by 1 base, the J end by 6 bases, with 15 bases between. Germline-derived CDR1 and CDR2 are SGHTA and FQGTGA. The CDR3 protein is CASSLRAGGEPEAFF. CDR3 nucleotide sequence: TGTGCCAGCAGCTTAAGGGCAGGTGGAGAACCTGAAGCTTTCTTT.

The rearrangement uses TRBV28 and TRBJ2-7, with 7 bases fitting TRBD2. This CDR3 region has 13 residues. Trimming at V came to 9 bases and at J to 2 bases, leaving 7 bases not matched to a gene. In germline, CDR1 is MDHEN, CDR2 SYDVKM. The CDR3 bases are TGTGCCAGTAGGTCGGGGGGAACCTACGAGCAGTACTTC. The encoded protein is CASRSGGTYEQYF. Full variable domain (outside the CDR3, taken from reference TRBV28 and TRBJ2-7): DVKVTQSSRYLVKRTGEKVFLECVQDMDHENMFWYRQDPGLGLRLIYFSYDVKMKEKGDIPEGYSVSREKKERFSLILESASTNQTSMYLCASRSGGTYEQYFGPGTRLTVT.

This clone was seen more than once but under ten times. V and J are TRBV7-9 and TRBJ2-7; 8 bases are shared with TRBD1. With V trimmed by 5 bases and J by 1 base, 10 bases remained unmatched. The CDR3 has 16 amino acids. CDR1 SEHNR and CDR2 FQNEAQ come from the germline V gene (reference sequence). The CDR3 bases are TGTGCCAGCAGCCTCCGGGGCGGACAGGGATCCTACGAGCAGTACTTC. Translated: CASSLRGGQGSYEQYF.

The chain links TRBV11-2 to TRBJ2-3; D unclear. Per germline, CDR1 SGHAT and CDR2 FQNNGV. Deletions cut 5 bases from V and 5 bases from J, with 14 bases between. The CDR3 sequence is 14 residues long. The CDR3 is CASSRIALGDTQYF. The CDR3 DNA reads as TGTGCCAGCAGCCGAATAGCCCTGGGAGATACGCAGTATTTT.

The rearrangement links TRBV7-2 to TRBJ2-7, with a possible D match to TRBD1 (6 bases). The germline V gene encodes CDR1 SGHTA and CDR2 FQGNSA. This CDR3 contains 15 residues. V gave up 3 bases and J gave up 3 bases, with 15 bases separating them. The CDR3 sequence: CASSLGGQRLYEQYF. For the CDR3, the DNA is TGTGCCAGCAGCTTGGGCGGACAGCGTCTCTACGAGCAGTACTTC.